This TCR beta chain was recovered during a study of cytomegalovirus exposure and HLA in healthy donors. The CDR3 consists of 14 residues. CDR1 is MNHEY, CDR2 SVGAGI, per germline. Losses at the gene ends were 4 bases for V and 8 bases for J; bases not matched to a gene: 4. Study results and limitations: In vitro assays verified that three CMV-associated chains recognized CMV antigens specifically. Earlier analysis looked at TCR beta V segments, and most were productive about 87% or about 30% of the time. Certain indistinguishable V segments, among them TRBV6-2 and TRBV6-3, were excluded.

60 Vbeta and 13 Jbeta primers were used in PCR. Study processing details: A later analysis tallied approximately 87 million unique TCR beta chains, roughly 11 million of them shared. Measured with immunoSEQ multiplex PCR; TCRdb has only the in-frame clones, and not every one. The DNA was the basis for D and trimming; V, J and clone size are from that table. The table lists around 180,000 clones, more than 65% of them singletons. With respect to this clone: Antigen specificity is unknown.

This receptor was obtained from a woman under 40 in good health and CMV-seropositive. The chain links TRBV6-5 to TRBJ2-1, with 11 bases fitting TRBD2. Sequenced: PBMCs. The DNA for the CDR3 is TGTGCCAGCAGTTTAGTAGCGGGAGGGGATGAGCAGTTCTTC. Translated: CASSLVAGGDEQFF.